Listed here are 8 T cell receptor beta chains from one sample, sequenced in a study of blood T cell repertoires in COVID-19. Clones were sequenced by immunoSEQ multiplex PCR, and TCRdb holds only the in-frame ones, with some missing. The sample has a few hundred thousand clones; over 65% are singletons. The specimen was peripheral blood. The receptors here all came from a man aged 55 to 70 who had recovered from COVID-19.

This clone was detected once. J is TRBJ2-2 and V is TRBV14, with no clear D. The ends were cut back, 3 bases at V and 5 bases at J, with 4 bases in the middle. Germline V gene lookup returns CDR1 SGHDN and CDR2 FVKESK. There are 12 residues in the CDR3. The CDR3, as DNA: TGTGCCAGCAGCCATCGTACCGGGGAGCTGTTTTTT. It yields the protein CASSHRTGELFF.

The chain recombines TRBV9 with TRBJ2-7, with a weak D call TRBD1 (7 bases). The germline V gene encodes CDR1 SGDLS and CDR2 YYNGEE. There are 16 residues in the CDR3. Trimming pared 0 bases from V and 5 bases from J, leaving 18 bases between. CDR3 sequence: CASSVGGGQERDEQYF. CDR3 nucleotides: TGTGCCAGCAGCGTAGGAGGAGGACAGGAGCGGGACGAGCAGTACTTC.

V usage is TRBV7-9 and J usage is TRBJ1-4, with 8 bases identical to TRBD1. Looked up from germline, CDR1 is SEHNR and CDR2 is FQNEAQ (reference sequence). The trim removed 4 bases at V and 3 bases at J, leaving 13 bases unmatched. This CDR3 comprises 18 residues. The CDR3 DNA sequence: TGTGCCAGCAGCTCCACAATGGGGGCAGGGGGCTCTAATGAAAAACTGTTTTTT. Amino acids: CASSSTMGAGGSNEKLFF.

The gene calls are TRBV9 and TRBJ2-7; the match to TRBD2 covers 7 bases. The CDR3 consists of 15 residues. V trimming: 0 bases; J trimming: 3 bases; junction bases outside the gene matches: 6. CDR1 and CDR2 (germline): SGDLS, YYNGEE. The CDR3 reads CASSVGPGGVYEQYF. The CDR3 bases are TGTGCCAGCAGCGTAGGTCCTGGGGGGGTCTACGAGCAGTACTTC. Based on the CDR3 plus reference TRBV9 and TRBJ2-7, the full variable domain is DSGVTQTPKHLITATGQRVTLRCSPRSGDLSVYWYQQSLDQGLQFLIQYYNGEERAKGNILERFSAQQFPDLHSELNLSSLELGDSALYFCASSVGPGGVYEQYFGPGTRLTVT.

CDR3 amino acids: CSASRGSPRGYTF. CDR3 sequence (DNA): TGCAGTGCTAGTCGGGGTTCCCCTAGGGGCTACACCTTC. The chain has TRBV20-1 and TRBJ1-2; D remains ambiguous. V lost 3 bases and J 8 bases, leaving 16 bases between the germline ends. The CDR3 is 13 amino acids. CDR1 is DFQATT, CDR2 SNEGSKA, per germline (reference sequence).

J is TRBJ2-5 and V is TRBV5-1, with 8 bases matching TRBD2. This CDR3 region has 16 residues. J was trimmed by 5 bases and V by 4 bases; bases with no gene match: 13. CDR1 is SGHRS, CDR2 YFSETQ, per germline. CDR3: CASSGESGGARETQYF. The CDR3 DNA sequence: TGCGCCAGCAGCGGGGAGTCCGGGGGGGCCCGGGAGACCCAGTACTTC.

CDR3 sequence reads: CASSTDRSATNEKLFF. CDR3 DNA sequence: TGTGCCAGCAGTACGGACAGGTCCGCAACTAATGAAAAACTGTTTTTT. The V call is TRBV27, the J call TRBJ1-4, with 7 bases fitting TRBD1. This CDR3 has 16 amino acids. Germline CDR1 reads MNHEY; CDR2 reads SMNVEV (reference sequence). After removal of 5 bases from V and 0 bases from J, the junction contained 6 bases not matched to a gene.

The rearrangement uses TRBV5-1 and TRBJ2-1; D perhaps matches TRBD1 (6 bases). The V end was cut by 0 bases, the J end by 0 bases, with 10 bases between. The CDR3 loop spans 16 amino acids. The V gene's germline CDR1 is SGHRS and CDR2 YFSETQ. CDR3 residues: CASSLGDKSSYNEQFF. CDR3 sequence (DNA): TGCGCCAGCAGCTTGGGGGACAAAAGCTCCTACAATGAGCAGTTCTTC.